These 27 T cell receptor beta chains were sequenced from one sample in a study of blood T cell repertoires in COVID-19. TCRdb's table, derived via immunoSEQ multiplex PCR, lists solely in-frame clones and lacks some. The repertoire includes about 330,000 clones, about 90% of them detected once, and over 0.8% sits in the top ten. Sequenced material: PBMCs or T cells enriched from blood (not recorded which). These receptors came from a woman in her 30s who had recovered from COVID-19.

The gene calls are TRBV19 and TRBJ2-7; D may be TRBD2 (7 bases). This CDR3 has 10 amino acids. Per germline, CDR1 LNHDA and CDR2 SQIVND (reference sequence). The CDR3 DNA reads as TGTGCAGCGGGACACTACGAGCAGTACTTC. Residues: CAAGHYEQYF.

The chain has TRBV7-9 and TRBJ2-7, with D unresolved. CDR1 and CDR2 from the germline V gene are SEHNR and FQNEAQ (reference sequence). Trimming took off 5 bases at V and 3 bases at J, with 5 bases between the two ends. This CDR3 spans 11 amino acids. The CDR3 bases are TGTGCCAGCAGCCCCGTCTACGAGCAGTACTTC. It specifies CASSPVYEQYF.

V and J are TRBV4-1 and TRBJ2-1; a weak D match, TRBD2 (6 bases). The germline V gene encodes CDR1 MGHRA and CDR2 YSYEKL. This CDR3 spans 15 amino acids. Trimming cost V 3 bases and J 4 bases, with 13 bases left between them. The CDR3 coding sequence is TGCGCCAGCAGCCACGGCGGGGAAACGTACAATGAGCAGTTCTTC. Encoded protein: CASSHGGETYNEQFF.

The chain uses TRBV3-1 (or the pseudogene TRBV3-2) and TRBJ1-6, with unresolved D. CDR1 LGHDT and CDR2 YNNKEL come from the germline V gene (reference sequence). Trimming shortened V by 0 bases and J by 4 bases, and 7 bases separated the two germline ends. CDR3 size: 15 residues. CDR3: CASSQDRGYNSPLHF. The CDR3 DNA is TGTGCCAGCAGCCAAGATCGGGGTTATAATTCACCCCTCCACTTT.

The J gene is TRBJ1-4, the V gene TRBV2; 7 bases match TRBD1. CDR1 is SNHLY and CDR2 is FYNNEI in the germline V gene. This CDR3 has 15 amino acids. The V gene end was trimmed by 5 bases and the J gene end by 8 bases; junction bases not matched to a gene: 11. Here the CDR3 DNA reads TGTGCCAGCAGTAGACAGACAGGGTGGAGCGAAAAACTGTTTTTT. Its protein product is CASSRQTGWSEKLFF.

J is TRBJ2-1 and V is TRBV5-4; tentatively, D is TRBD2 (5 bases). Germline-derived CDR1 and CDR2 are SGHNT and YYREEE (reference sequence). Trimming left V 0 bases short and J 7 bases short, with 8 bases between. The CDR3 covers 13 residues. Here the CDR3 DNA reads TGTGCCAGCAGCTTGGCGGGCGGGAATGAGCAGTTCTTC. Translating gives CASSLAGGNEQFF. The full variable domain, with the rest looked up from reference TRBV5-4 and TRBJ2-1, is ETGVTQSPTHLIKTRGQQVTLRCSSQSGHNTVSWYQQALGQGPQFIFQYYREEENGRGNFPPRFSGLQFPNYSSELNVNALELDDSALYLCASSLAGGNEQFFGPGTRLTVL.

This clone was observed at least ten times. The chain carries TRBV2 and TRBJ1-2, with 8 positions matching TRBD1. Germline CDR1 SNHLY, CDR2 FYNNEI. This CDR3 spans 11 amino acids. The CDR3, as DNA: TGTGCGGATGACAGGGGCCATGGCTACACCTTC. Its protein is CADDRGHGYTF.

The rearrangement joins TRBV7-8 to TRBJ1-2; 7 bases are a match to TRBD1. Germline CDR1 and CDR2: SGHVS and FQNEAQ. V gave up 1 base and J gave up 5 bases; unmatched junction bases: 7. The CDR3 is made up of 15 amino acids. The CDR3 DNA reads as TGTGCCAGCAGCTTAGACAGGGGACCACTATATGGCTACACCTTC. It yields the protein CASSLDRGPLYGYTF.

The chain carries TRBV5-1 and TRBJ1-5; a possible D gene is TRBD1 (5 bases). The CDR3 is 14 residues long. CDR1 SGHRS and CDR2 YFSETQ come from the germline V gene. V dropped 4 bases and J dropped 6 bases, with 14 bases sitting between them. The CDR3 loop reads CASSKQGLGQPQHF. Here the CDR3 DNA reads TGCGCCAGCAGCAAGCAGGGTTTAGGTCAGCCCCAGCATTTT.

The chain is built from TRBV30 and TRBJ2-7; D might be TRBD2 (5 bases). This CDR3 has 11 amino acids. The V gene's germline CDR1 is GTSNPN and CDR2 SVGIG (reference sequence). V dropped 2 bases and J dropped 3 bases, with 5 bases sitting between them. The CDR3 coding sequence is TGTGCCTGGAGTCGGGACTACGAGCAGTACTTC. It translates to CAWSRDYEQYF.

V is TRBV2 and J is TRBJ2-5, with 10 bases fitting TRBD2. The J segment lost 1 base and the V segment lost 7 bases, leaving 6 bases of the junction unmatched. Germline V gene data show CDR1 as SNHLY and CDR2 as FYNNEI. The CDR3 covers 15 residues. CDR3 DNA: TGTGCCAGCACCTGGACTAGCGGCGTCCAAGAGACCCAGTACTTC. The encoded protein is CASTWTSGVQETQYF.

About this clone: Other DNA sequences from this sample encode an identical CDR3 as well. This sequence joins TRBV15 and TRBJ2-7; 7 bases are shared with TRBD1. This CDR3 has 14 residues. With V trimmed by 0 bases and J by 2 bases, 1 base remained unmatched. From germline, CDR1 is LNHNV and CDR2 YYDKDF (reference sequence). CDR3 sequence: CATSREGGPYEQYF. Here the CDR3 DNA reads TGTGCCACCAGCAGAGAAGGGGGCCCCTACGAGCAGTACTTC.

This chain uses TRBV19 with TRBJ2-7, with D maybe TRBD1 (6 bases). Germline values: CDR1 LNHDA, CDR2 SQIVND (reference sequence). CDR3 length: 14 residues. Trimming stripped 6 bases from V and 5 bases from J, with 17 bases between. This chain's CDR3 is CASSSVGAGDEQYF. Written as DNA, the CDR3 is TGTGCCAGTAGCTCCGTTGGGGCAGGGGACGAGCAGTACTTC.

This clone was seen a single time. The rearrangement joins TRBV6-4 to TRBJ1-2; 9 bases fit TRBD1. Unmatched junction bases numbered 25, after V lost 6 bases and J lost 5 bases. The CDR3 sequence is 20 residues long. Germline values: CDR1 MRHNA, CDR2 SNTAGT. The DNA for the CDR3 is TGTGCCAGCAGGGACGGGGGGTCACAGGGGGCCCTTTCCTCTAGGTATGGCTACACCTTC. As protein: CASRDGGSQGALSSRYGYTF.

The chain links TRBV11-3 to TRBJ2-1; 12 nucleotides align to TRBD2. The J segment lost 9 bases and the V segment lost 4 bases, leaving 7 bases of the junction unmatched. The CDR3 contains 15 residues. Germline assignment: CDR1 SGHNT and CDR2 YENEEA. The CDR3 DNA follows: TGTGCCAGCAGCTCCCTAGCGGGGGGGCCCGGTGAGCAGTTCTTC. It yields the protein CASSSLAGGPGEQFF.

This clone was seen once. The chain employs TRBV7-9 and TRBJ1-2; D gene unclear. Trimming stripped 1 base from V and 6 bases from J, with 9 bases between. This CDR3 is 13 amino acids long. CDR1 SEHNR and CDR2 FQNEAQ come from the germline V gene (reference sequence). CDR3 amino acids: CASSLVGQDGYTF. The CDR3 coding sequence is TGTGCCAGCAGCTTAGTTGGCCAGGATGGCTACACCTTC.

The chain links TRBV28 to TRBJ1-2; D remains unclear. Per the germline V gene, CDR1 is MDHEN and CDR2 is SYDVKM. V was trimmed by 1 base and J by 5 bases, leaving 5 bases between them. CDR3 length equals 12 residues. The CDR3 region is CASSLSEYGYTF. As DNA, the CDR3 is TGTGCCAGCAGTTTATCGGAGTATGGCTACACCTTC.

V usage is TRBV28 and J usage is TRBJ1-3, with 8 positions matching TRBD1. This CDR3 contains 14 residues. CDR1 MDHEN and CDR2 SYDVKM come from the germline V gene. Losses at the gene ends were 6 bases for V and 7 bases for J; bases not matched to a gene: 8. As DNA, the CDR3 is TGTGCCAGCAGCAAACAGGGGGTGGCGAACACCATATATTTT. Translation gives CASSKQGVANTIYF.

With regard to this clone: A much larger clone differs by one base, so this may be a read error. The rearrangement joins TRBV18 to TRBJ2-7; TRBD1 aligns across 7 bases. CDR1 and CDR2 (germline): KGHSH, LQKENI. Unmatched junction bases numbered 1, after V lost 3 bases and J lost 2 bases. The CDR3 loop spans 13 amino acids. In DNA form, the CDR3 reads TGTGCCAGCTCACCCGGGACAGCCTACGAGCAGTACTTC. Residues: CASSPGTAYEQYF.

The genes are TRBV10-3 and TRBJ2-5, with 8 bases aligning to TRBD2. Germline CDR1 and CDR2: ENHRY and SYGVKD. The ends lost 5 bases at V and 0 bases at J; junction bases unmatched: 2. The CDR3 is 14 residues long. The CDR3 reads CAISRGGDQETQYF. The CDR3 bases are TGTGCCATCAGTCGGGGGGGGGACCAAGAGACCCAGTACTTC.

This rearrangement joins TRBV19 to TRBJ1-5; D remains unclear. The CDR3 has 15 amino acids. Germline loops: CDR1 LNHDA, CDR2 SQIVND (reference sequence). V was trimmed by 1 base and J by 0 bases, leaving 7 bases between them. CDR3 amino acids: CASSIGAVSNQPQHF. The CDR3 coding sequence is TGTGCCAGTAGTATAGGGGCAGTTAGCAATCAGCCCCAGCATTTT.

The V gene is TRBV12-5, the J gene TRBJ2-7; the D is unclear. CDR3 length: 12 residues. Trimming left V 6 bases short and J 6 bases short, with 12 bases between. Germline V CDR1 and CDR2: LGHNT, FRNRAP. CDR3 bases: TGTGCTAGTGGCCAAATTCGAGCCGAGCAGTACTTC. Encoded protein: CASGQIRAEQYF. The full variable domain, completed using reference TRBV12-5 and TRBJ2-7, is DARVTQTPRHKVTEMGQEVTMRCQPILGHNTVFWYRQTMMQGLELLAYFRNRAPLDDSGMPKDRFSAEMPDATLATLKIQPSEPRDSAVYFCASGQIRAEQYFGPGTRLTVT.

The chain couples TRBV19 to TRBJ1-1; the D gene is possibly TRBD1 (5 bases). The CDR3 is 17 residues long. V dropped 4 bases and J dropped 0 bases, with 18 bases sitting between them. Looked up from germline, CDR1 is LNHDA and CDR2 is SQIVND (reference sequence). This CDR3 is CASSTSTVQTLNTEAFF. The CDR3 coding sequence is TGTGCCAGTAGTACCTCGACAGTACAAACCCTGAACACTGAAGCTTTCTTT.

This chain joins TRBV7-9 and TRBJ1-2; D gene ambiguous. CDR3 length: 12 amino acids. Germline V gives CDR1 SEHNR, CDR2 FQNEAQ (reference sequence). V was cut by 5 bases and J by 5 bases, with 9 bases left in between. For the CDR3, the DNA is TGTGCCAGCAGCGGGAGTCAGTATGGCTACACCTTC. It yields the protein CASSGSQYGYTF.

The rearrangement joins TRBV6-5 to TRBJ1-2, with 7 bases fitting TRBD1. The CDR3 is 14 residues long. With V trimmed by 7 bases and J by 4 bases, 9 bases remained unmatched. Germline lookup yields CDR1 MNHEY and CDR2 SVGAGI. The DNA of the CDR3 is TGTGCCAGCACCGTAAGGGGGCGCGGCTATGGCTACACCTTC. This sequence encodes CASTVRGRGYGYTF.

CDR3 bases: TGTGCCAGTAGTGAGTTCTACAATGAGCAGTTCTTC. Translated: CASSEFYNEQFF. The V call is TRBV19, the J call TRBJ2-1; no firm D call. V was clipped by 5 bases and J by 3 bases, with 5 bases between them. The CDR3 is 12 residues long. Per the germline V gene, CDR1 is LNHDA and CDR2 is SQIVND (reference sequence).

The chain has TRBV13 and TRBJ2-3; the D is unclear. The CDR3 length is 12 residues. Germline values: CDR1 PRHDT, CDR2 FYEKMQ (reference sequence). Trimming stripped 4 bases from V and 3 bases from J, with 5 bases between. CDR3 amino acids: CASSSITDTQYF. DNA of the CDR3: TGTGCCAGCAGCTCCATTACAGATACGCAGTATTTT.